The source of this TCR beta chain is a study of beta chain features in type 1 diabetes. As for the study in general: Cell yields, gender and age were similar in healthy donors and patients. Regarding the study as a whole: The naive, central memory and Treg TCRB repertoires looked more alike in patients than they did in healthy donors. All four CD4+ subsets of Type 1 diabetes patients contained TCRB CDR3s that were moderately but significantly shorter.

All of the isolated RNA was reverse transcribed, so expressed TCRB transcripts were sequenced. Profiling relied on immunoSEQ multiplex PCR, and the TCRdb table lists in-frame clones only, not all of them. The sample has under 800,000 clones; around 15% are singletons. This clone was seen only a few times. Its target is unknown. CDR1 is SGHTA and CDR2 is FQGTGA in the germline V gene. CDR3 length: 17 amino acids. V was trimmed by 3 bases and J by 0 bases, leaving 12 bases between them. The sequencing sample was made of naive CD4+ T cells from blood. The V and J genes are TRBV7-3 and TRBJ2-6; no firm D call. The TCR originated in a young man in good health. CDR3: CASSFAGASSGANVLTF. The DNA of the CDR3 is TGTGCCAGCAGCTTCGCCGGCGCTAGCTCTGGGGCCAACGTCCTGACTTTC. Full variable domain (missing parts from reference TRBV7-3 and TRBJ2-6): GAGVSQTPSNKVTEKGKYVELRCDPISGHTALYWYRQSLGQGPEFLIYFQGTGAADDSGLPNDRFFAVRPEGSVSTLKIQRTERGDSAVYLCASSFAGASSGANVLTFGAGSRLTVL.